Below, one T cell receptor (beta chain) is given with its context. The data were obtained in a study of blood T cell repertoires in COVID-19. The wider study: Specimens from acute and convalescent COVID-19 originated in the United States, Italy and Spain.

V was clipped by 5 bases and J by 2 bases, with 13 bases between them. Germline loops: CDR1 SGHTA, CDR2 FQGNSA. The CDR3 consists of 14 residues. Libraries were prepared by immunoSEQ multiplex PCR; TCRdb keeps only in-frame clonotypes and omits some of them. The sample includes 45,000 to 75,000 clones, around 90% seen only once; the top ten take approximately 4.3%. Sequencing was done on a sample of peripheral blood. The origin of this receptor is a man between 60 and 70 years old with acute or convalescent COVID-19. V gene TRBV7-2 combines with J gene TRBJ2-7; D is perhaps TRBD1 (6 bases). CDR3 DNA sequence: TGTGCCAGCAGCCAGGGACATACGACCTACGAGCAGTACTTC. Residues: CASSQGHTTYEQYF.